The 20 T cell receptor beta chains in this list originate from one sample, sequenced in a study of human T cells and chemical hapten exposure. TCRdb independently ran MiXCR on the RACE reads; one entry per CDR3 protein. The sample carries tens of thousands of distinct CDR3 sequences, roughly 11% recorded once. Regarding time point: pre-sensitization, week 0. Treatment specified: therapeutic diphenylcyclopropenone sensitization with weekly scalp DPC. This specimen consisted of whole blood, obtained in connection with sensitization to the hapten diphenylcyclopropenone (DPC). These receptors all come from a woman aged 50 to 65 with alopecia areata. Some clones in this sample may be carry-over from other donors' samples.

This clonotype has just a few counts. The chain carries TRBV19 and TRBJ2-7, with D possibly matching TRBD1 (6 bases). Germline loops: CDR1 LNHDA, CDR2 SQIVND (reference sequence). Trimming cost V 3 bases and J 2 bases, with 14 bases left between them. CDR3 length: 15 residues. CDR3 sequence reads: CASSITPGAAYEQYF. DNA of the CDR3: TGTGCCAGTAGTATCACCCCAGGGGCAGCCTACGAGCAGTACTTC.

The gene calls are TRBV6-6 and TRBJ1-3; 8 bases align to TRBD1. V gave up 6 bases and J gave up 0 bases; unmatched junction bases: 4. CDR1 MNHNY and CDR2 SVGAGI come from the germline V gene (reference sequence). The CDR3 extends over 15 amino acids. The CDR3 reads CASRGQAFSGNTIYF. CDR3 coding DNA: TGTGCCAGCAGGGGACAGGCCTTCTCTGGAAACACCATATATTTT.

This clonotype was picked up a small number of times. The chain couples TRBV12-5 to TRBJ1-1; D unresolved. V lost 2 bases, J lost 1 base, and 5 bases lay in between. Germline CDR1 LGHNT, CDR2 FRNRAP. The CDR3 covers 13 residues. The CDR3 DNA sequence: TGTGCTAGTGGTTTGAAGGGGAACACTGAAGCTTTCTTT. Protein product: CASGLKGNTEAFF.

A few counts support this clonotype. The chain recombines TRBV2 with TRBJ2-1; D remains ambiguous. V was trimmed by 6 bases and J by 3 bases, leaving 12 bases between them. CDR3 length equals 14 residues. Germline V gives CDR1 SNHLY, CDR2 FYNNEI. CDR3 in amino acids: CASSDGRSYNEQFF. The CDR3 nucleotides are TGTGCCAGCAGCGACGGCCGGAGCTACAATGAGCAGTTCTTC.

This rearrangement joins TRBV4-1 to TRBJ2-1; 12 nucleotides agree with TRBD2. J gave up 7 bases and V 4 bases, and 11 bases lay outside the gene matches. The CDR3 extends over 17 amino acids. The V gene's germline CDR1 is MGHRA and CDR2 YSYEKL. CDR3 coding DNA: TGCGCCAGCAGCCTCTTTCCACTAGCGGGAGGCAGTAATGAGCAGTTCTTC. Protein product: CASSLFPLAGGSNEQFF.

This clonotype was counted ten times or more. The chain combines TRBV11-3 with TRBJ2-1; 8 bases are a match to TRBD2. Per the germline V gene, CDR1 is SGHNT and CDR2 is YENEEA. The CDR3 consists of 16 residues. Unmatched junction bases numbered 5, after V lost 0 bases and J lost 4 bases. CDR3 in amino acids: CASSLDSLAGYNEQFF. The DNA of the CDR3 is TGTGCCAGCAGCTTAGATAGCCTAGCGGGTTACAATGAGCAGTTCTTC.

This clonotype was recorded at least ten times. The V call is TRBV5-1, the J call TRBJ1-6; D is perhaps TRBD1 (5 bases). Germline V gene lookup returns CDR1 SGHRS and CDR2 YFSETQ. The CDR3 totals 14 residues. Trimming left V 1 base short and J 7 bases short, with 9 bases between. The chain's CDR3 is CASSLTGTNSPLHF. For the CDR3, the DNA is TGCGCCAGCAGCTTGACCGGGACCAATTCACCCCTCCACTTT.

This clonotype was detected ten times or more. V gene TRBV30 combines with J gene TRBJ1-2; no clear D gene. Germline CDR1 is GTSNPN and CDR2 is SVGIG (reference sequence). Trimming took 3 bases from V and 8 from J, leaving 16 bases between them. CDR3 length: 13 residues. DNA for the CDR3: TGTGCCTGGAGACCCCCAGGAATGGGAGGCTACACCTTC. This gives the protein CAWRPPGMGGYTF.

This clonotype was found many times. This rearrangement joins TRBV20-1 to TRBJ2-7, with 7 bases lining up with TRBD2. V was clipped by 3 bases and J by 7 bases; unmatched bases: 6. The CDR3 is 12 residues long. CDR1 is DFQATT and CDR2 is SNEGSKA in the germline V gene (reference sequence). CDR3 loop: CSASRDYKEQYF. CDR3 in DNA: TGCAGTGCTAGCCGGGACTATAAGGAGCAGTACTTC.

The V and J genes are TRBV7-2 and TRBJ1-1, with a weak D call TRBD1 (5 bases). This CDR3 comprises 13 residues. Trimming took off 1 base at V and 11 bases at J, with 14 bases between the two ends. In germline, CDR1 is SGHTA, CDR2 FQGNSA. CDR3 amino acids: CASSLGRDLEAFF. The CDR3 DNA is TGTGCCAGCAGCTTAGGCCGGGACCTAGAGGCTTTCTTT.

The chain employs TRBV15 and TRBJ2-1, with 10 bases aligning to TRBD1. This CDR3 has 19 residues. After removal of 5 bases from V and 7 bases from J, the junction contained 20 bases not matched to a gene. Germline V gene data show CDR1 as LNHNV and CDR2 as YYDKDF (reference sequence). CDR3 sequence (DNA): TGTGCCACCAGCGGACCCCGAGACAGGGGGCGGCTTTTAGGTAATGAGCAGTTCTTC. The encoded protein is CATSGPRDRGRLLGNEQFF.

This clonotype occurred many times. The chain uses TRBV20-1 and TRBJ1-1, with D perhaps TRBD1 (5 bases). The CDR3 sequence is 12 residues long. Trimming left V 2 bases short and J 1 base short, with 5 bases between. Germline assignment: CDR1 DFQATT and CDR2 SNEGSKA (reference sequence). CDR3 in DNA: TGCAGTGCTAGACAGGGGAACACTGAAGCTTTCTTT. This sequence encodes CSARQGNTEAFF.

CDR3 residues: CASSPGGADYGYTF. CDR3 DNA sequence: TGTGCCAGCTCACCAGGCGGTGCAGACTATGGCTACACCTTC. The rearrangement joins TRBV18 to TRBJ1-2, with unresolved D. Trimming removed 2 bases from V and 3 bases from J, with 10 bases in between. Looked up from germline, CDR1 is KGHSH and CDR2 is LQKENI. The CDR3 runs 14 residues. The full variable domain, in which reference TRBV18 and TRBJ1-2 provide the parts outside the CDR3, is NAGVMQNPRHLVRRRGQEARLRCSPMKGHSHVYWYRQLPEEGLKFMVYLQKENIIDESGMPKERFSAEFPKEGPSILRIQQVVRGDSAAYFCASSPGGADYGYTFGSGTRLTVV.

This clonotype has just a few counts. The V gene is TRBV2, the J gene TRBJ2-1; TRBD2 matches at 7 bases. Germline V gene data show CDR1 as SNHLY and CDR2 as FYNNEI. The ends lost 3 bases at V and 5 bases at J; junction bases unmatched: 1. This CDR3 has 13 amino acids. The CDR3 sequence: CASSEGGDNEQFF. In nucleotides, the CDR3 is TGTGCCAGCAGTGAGGGAGGGGACAATGAGCAGTTCTTC.

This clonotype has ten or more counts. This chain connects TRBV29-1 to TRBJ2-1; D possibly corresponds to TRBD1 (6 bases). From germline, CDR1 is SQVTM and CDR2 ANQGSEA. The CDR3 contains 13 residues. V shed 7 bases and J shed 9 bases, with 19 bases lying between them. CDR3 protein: CSEARTANLEQFF. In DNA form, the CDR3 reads TGCAGCGAAGCTAGGACAGCTAACCTTGAGCAGTTCTTC.

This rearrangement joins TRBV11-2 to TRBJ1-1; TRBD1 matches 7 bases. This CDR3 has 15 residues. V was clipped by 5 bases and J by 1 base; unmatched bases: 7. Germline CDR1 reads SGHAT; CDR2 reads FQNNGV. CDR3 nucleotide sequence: TGTGCCAGCAGCCCCCGACAGGGAGAGAACACTGAAGCTTTCTTT. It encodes CASSPRQGENTEAFF.

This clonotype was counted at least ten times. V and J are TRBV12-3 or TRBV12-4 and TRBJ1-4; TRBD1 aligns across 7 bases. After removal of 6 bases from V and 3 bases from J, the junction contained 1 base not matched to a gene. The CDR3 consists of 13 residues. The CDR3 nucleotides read TGTGCCAGCAGCGGGACAGCTAATGAAAAACTGTTTTTT. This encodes CASSGTANEKLFF.

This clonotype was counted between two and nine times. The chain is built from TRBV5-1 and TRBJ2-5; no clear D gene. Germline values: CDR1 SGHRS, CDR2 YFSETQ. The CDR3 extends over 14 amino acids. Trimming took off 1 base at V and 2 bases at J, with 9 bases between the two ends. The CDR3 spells CASSLQAKQETQYF. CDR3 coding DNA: TGCGCCAGCAGCTTGCAGGCAAAGCAAGAGACCCAGTACTTC.

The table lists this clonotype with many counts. CDR3 sequence: CSASHRGRGTEAFF. As DNA, the CDR3 is TGCAGTGCTAGCCACAGGGGGCGCGGCACTGAAGCTTTCTTT. The chain links TRBV20-1 to TRBJ1-1; TRBD1 agrees at 9 bases. CDR1 and CDR2 (germline): DFQATT, SNEGSKA (reference sequence). The CDR3 has 14 residues. J gave up 4 bases and V 3 bases, and 6 bases lay outside the gene matches.

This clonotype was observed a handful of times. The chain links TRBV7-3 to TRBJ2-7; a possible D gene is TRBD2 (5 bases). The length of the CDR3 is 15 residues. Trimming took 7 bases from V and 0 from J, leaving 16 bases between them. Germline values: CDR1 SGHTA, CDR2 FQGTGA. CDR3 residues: CASIPGRDTSYEQYF. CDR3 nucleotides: TGTGCCAGCATCCCTGGCCGGGATACCTCCTACGAGCAGTACTTC.